This TCR beta chain was captured in a study of blood T cell repertoires in COVID-19. About the study: Italy, Spain and the United States were the sources of the convalescent and acute COVID-19 samples.

Original handling: Amplified reference gene primers provided the basis for estimating nucleated cell counts. Generated by immunoSEQ multiplex PCR, the TCRdb table keeps only in-frame clones and is missing some. Clone size and V and J calls were adopted from that table, with D and trimming inferred from the DNA. Here the sample spans approximately 180,000 clones, approximately 90% being singletons. The V segment lost 4 bases and the J segment 2 bases; nucleotides outside the gene matches: 1. In germline, CDR1 is KGHSH, CDR2 LQKENI. The CDR3 has 14 residues. This sequence joins TRBV18 and TRBJ2-7, with 11 bases matching TRBD1. The receptor's source is a man between 60 and 70 years old with active or convalescent COVID-19. Source material: peripheral blood. The CDR3 nucleotides are TGTGCCAGCTCACGGGGACAGGGGGCCTACGAGCAGTACTTC. Translation: CASSRGQGAYEQYF.